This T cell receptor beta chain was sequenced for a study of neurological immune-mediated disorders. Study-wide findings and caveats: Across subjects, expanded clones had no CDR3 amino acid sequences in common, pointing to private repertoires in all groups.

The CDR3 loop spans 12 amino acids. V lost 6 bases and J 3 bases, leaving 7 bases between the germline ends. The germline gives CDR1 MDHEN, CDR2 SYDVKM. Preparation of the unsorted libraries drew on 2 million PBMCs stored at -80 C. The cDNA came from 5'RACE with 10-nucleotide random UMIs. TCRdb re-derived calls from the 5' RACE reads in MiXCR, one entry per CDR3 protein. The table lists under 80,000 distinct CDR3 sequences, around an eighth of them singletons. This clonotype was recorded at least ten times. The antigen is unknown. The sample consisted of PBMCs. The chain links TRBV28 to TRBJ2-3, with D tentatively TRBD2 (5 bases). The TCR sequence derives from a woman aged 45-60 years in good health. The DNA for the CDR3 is TGTGCCAGCAGAGCGGATACAGATACGCAGTATTTT. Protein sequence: CASRADTDTQYF.